The 9 T cell receptor beta chains below come from one sample, sequenced in a study of T cell responses to AZD1222 COVID-19 vaccine. Profiling relied on immunoSEQ multiplex PCR, and the TCRdb table lists in-frame clones only, not all of them. The table has about 130,000 clones, around 93% seen once. Sequencing was performed on peripheral blood, taken 28 days after the second AZD1222 dose. The receptor source for this set is an adult who received the AZD1222 COVID-19 vaccine.

This clone was observed a single time. This chain joins TRBV30 and TRBJ2-2, with D possibly matching TRBD1 (6 bases). Looked up from germline, CDR1 is GTSNPN and CDR2 is SVGIG (reference sequence). The CDR3 runs to 15 residues. The V end was cut by 2 bases, the J end by 0 bases, with 10 bases between. CDR3 in amino acids: CAWSFGDTNTGELFF. In DNA form, the CDR3 reads TGTGCCTGGAGTTTTGGGGACACGAACACCGGGGAGCTGTTTTTT.

The chain has TRBV9 and TRBJ1-3, with a tentative D call TRBD1 (5 bases). Germline V gene sequence: CDR1 SGDLS, CDR2 YYNGEE. CDR3 length: 15 amino acids. V was trimmed by 2 bases and J by 2 bases, leaving 11 bases between them. The CDR3 loop is CASSVQGTPGNTIYF. CDR3 DNA: TGTGCCAGCAGCGTCCAGGGAACACCTGGAAACACCATATATTTT. The entire variable domain, with the rest obtained from reference TRBV9 and TRBJ1-3, is as follows: DSGVTQTPKHLITATGQRVTLRCSPRSGDLSVYWYQQSLDQGLQFLIQYYNGEERAKGNILERFSAQQFPDLHSELNLSSLELGDSALYFCASSVQGTPGNTIYFGEGSWLTVV.

The chain links TRBV3-1 (or the pseudogene TRBV3-2) to TRBJ1-5; tentative D call: TRBD1 (5 bases). V dropped 1 base and J dropped 7 bases, with 11 bases sitting between them. This CDR3 has 14 amino acids. The germline V gene has CDR1 LGHDT and CDR2 YNNKEL (reference sequence). The CDR3 DNA follows: TGTGCCAGCAGCCAAGGCCCGGGGGAACAGCCCCAGCATTTT. This gives the protein CASSQGPGEQPQHF.

The CDR3 DNA is TGTGCCAGCAGCCCCCGACAGGCTCTCTCATTTTCTACTAATGAAAAACTGTTTTTT. Residues: CASSPRQALSFSTNEKLFF. The chain combines TRBV7-4 with TRBJ1-4; D perhaps matches TRBD1 (6 bases). Trimming stripped 5 bases from V and 2 bases from J, with 24 bases between. The CDR3 consists of 19 residues. CDR1 is SGHVT, CDR2 SQSDAQ, per germline.

The gene calls are TRBV18 and TRBJ2-2; 8 bases fit TRBD2. The CDR3 contains 17 residues. CDR1 is KGHSH, CDR2 LQKENI, per germline. Trimming took 3 bases from V and 0 from J; bases not matched to a gene: 6. CDR3 protein: CASSPQPGGANTGELFF. CDR3 sequence (DNA): TGTGCCAGCTCACCGCAGCCGGGGGGGGCGAACACCGGGGAGCTGTTTTTT.

This clone came up once. This chain links TRBV5-1 with TRBJ2-7; 7 positions agree with TRBD1. V gave up 4 bases and J gave up 7 bases; unmatched junction bases: 11. The germline CDR1 and CDR2 sequences are SGHRS and YFSETQ. The CDR3 runs 14 residues. CDR3 nucleotide sequence: TGCGCCAGCAGCACCGGACAGGCGCCGGGGGAGCAGTACTTC. Translation gives CASSTGQAPGEQYF.

V and J are TRBV5-6 and TRBJ2-1; D ambiguous. V dropped 0 bases and J dropped 1 base, with 8 bases sitting between them. Looked up from germline, CDR1 is SGHDT and CDR2 is YYEEEE. CDR3 length: 15 residues. CDR3 nucleotides: TGTGCCAGCAGCTTGGTAGGAGAATCCTACAATGAGCAGTTCTTC. Amino acid sequence: CASSLVGESYNEQFF.

In the case of this clone: This sample also contains other DNA sequences that code for the same CDR3. The V gene is TRBV5-4, the J gene TRBJ2-2, with 8 nucleotides matching TRBD2. Germline CDR1 reads SGHNT; CDR2 reads YYREEE (reference sequence). CDR3 length: 15 amino acids. V gave up 2 bases and J gave up 5 bases; unmatched junction bases: 5. Written as DNA, the CDR3 is TGTGCCAGCAGCTTCCGGGGGGGCTCGACCGGGGAGCTGTTTTTT. It codes for CASSFRGGSTGELFF. The entire variable domain, with the rest obtained from reference TRBV5-4 and TRBJ2-2, is as follows: ETGVTQSPTHLIKTRGQQVTLRCSSQSGHNTVSWYQQALGQGPQFIFQYYREEENGRGNFPPRFSGLQFPNYSSELNVNALELDDSALYLCASSFRGGSTGELFFGEGSRLTVL.

The V gene is TRBV6-1, the J gene TRBJ1-2; D not resolved. V lost 4 bases to trimming and J lost 3 bases, with 21 bases between them. This CDR3 spans 17 amino acids. Germline-derived CDR1 and CDR2 are MNHNS and SASEGT. CDR3 loop: CASSGQASSPPYYGYTF. CDR3 coding DNA: TGTGCCAGCAGTGGGCAGGCCAGTTCGCCCCCCTACTATGGCTACACCTTC.